These T cell receptor beta chains were read from a single sample in a study of cytomegalovirus exposure and HLA in healthy donors. Sequencing was performed with immunoSEQ multiplex PCR; in TCRdb, only in-frame clones are kept and a portion is missing. The sample lists about 160,000 clones, about 81% occurring once. Sequences were obtained from PBMCs. The receptors shown here come from a woman aged 45-60 years in good health and CMV-seropositive. Both conserved end residues are part of each CDR3. The D gene is left open where the match is weak. Some rows mark clone size as missing; the rest say once, few, many or name a class of expanded clone.

j_call v_call d_call clone_size cdr3_aa cdr3_nt
TRBJ2-7 TRBV11-2 TRBD1 . CASSLGQDYEQYF TGTGCCAGCAGCTTGGGACAGGACTACGAGCAGTACTTC
TRBJ2-3 TRBV10-1 TRBD2 . CATGLAGTDTQYF TGCGCCACCGGACTAGCGGGCACAGATACGCAGTATTTT
TRBJ2-1 TRBV19 TRBD1 . CASSRQGASYNEQFF TGTGCCAGTAGTAGACAGGGGGCCTCCTACAATGAGCAGTTCTTC
TRBJ2-7 TRBV6-6 TRBD1 . CASSRTPGQGTYEQYF TGTGCCAGCAGTAGAACACCGGGACAGGGGACCTACGAGCAGTACTTC
TRBJ2-2 TRBV7-2 TRBD2 . CASSPGTSSTGELFF TGTGCCAGCAGCCCCGGGACTAGCAGCACCGGGGAGCTGTTTTTT
TRBJ1-2 TRBV21-1 . . CASSKMAGFWEAYTF TGTGCCAGCAGCAAAATGGCCGGCTTTTGGGAGGCCTACACCTTC
TRBJ2-7 TRBV27 . few CASSSSGASYEQYF TGTGCCAGCAGTTCTTCAGGCGCCTCCTACGAGCAGTACTTC
TRBJ2-3 TRBV5-1 TRBD2 . CASSPGAGGATDTQYF TGCGCCAGCAGCCCTGGGGCGGGGGGGGCTACAGATACGCAGTATTTT
TRBJ1-5 TRBV4-1 . . CASSRTLGGDQPQHF TGCGCCAGCAGCCGTACATTGGGGGGTGACCAGCCCCAGCATTTT
TRBJ2-2 TRBV29-1 . . CSVDGQGNTGELFF TGCAGCGTTGATGGGCAGGGGAACACCGGGGAGCTGTTTTTT
TRBJ1-2 TRBV9 . few CASSVSFRDGGGGYTF TGTGCCAGCAGCGTTAGCTTTAGAGACGGGGGTGGCGGCTACACCTTC
TRBJ1-1 TRBV9 . . CASSVAGANTEAFF TGTGCCAGCAGCGTAGCAGGGGCGAACACTGAAGCTTTCTTT
TRBJ1-2 TRBV9 . . CASSVRADYGYTF TGTGCCAGCAGCGTGAGAGCGGACTATGGCTACACCTTC
TRBJ1-5 TRBV6-5 . . CASRQAGDPGHQHF TGTGCCAGCAGGCAGGCGGGGGATCCAGGGCACCAGCATTTT
TRBJ1-5 TRBV5-1 TRBD1 once CASSRTGDSNQPQHF TGCGCCAGCAGCCGGACAGGGGACAGCAATCAGCCCCAGCATTTT
TRBJ2-1 TRBV2 . . CASSPQKTLGHEQFF TGTGCCAGCAGCCCCCAAAAGACCTTGGGGCATGAGCAGTTCTTC
TRBJ1-1 TRBV6-1 . . CASSERFNRNTEAFF TGTGCCAGCAGTGAAAGGTTTAACAGGAACACTGAAGCTTTCTTT
TRBJ2-6 TRBV19 . . CASSIYGGDSGANVLTF TGTGCCAGTAGTATTTACGGGGGAGACTCTGGGGCCAACGTCCTGACTTTC
TRBJ1-4 TRBV6-1 TRBD1 once CASIAPRGRGEKLFF TGTGCCAGTATTGCTCCCAGGGGGCGGGGTGAAAAACTGTTTTTT
TRBJ1-4 TRBV4-1 TRBD1 . CASSHTGQGATNEKLFF TGCGCCAGCAGCCATACGGGACAGGGTGCAACTAATGAAAAACTGTTTTTT
TRBJ1-2 TRBV6-5 TRBD1 few CASSYDGTAYGYTF TGTGCCAGCAGTTACGACGGGACAGCCTATGGCTACACCTTC
TRBJ2-5 TRBV7-9 TRBD2 . CASSLSSSGEETQYF TGTGCCAGCAGCTTATCGTCTAGCGGAGAAGAGACCCAGTACTTC
TRBJ2-5 TRBV19 TRBD2 . CASSIGVAGGQETQYF TGTGCCAGTAGTATTGGAGTAGCGGGGGGCCAAGAGACCCAGTACTTC
TRBJ2-3 TRBV5-1 TRBD1 . CASSLGYRGLTDTQYF TGCGCCAGCAGCTTGGGCTACAGGGGGCTCACAGATACGCAGTATTTT
TRBJ2-1 TRBV2 TRBD2 . CASSDLSGGENEQFF TGTGCCAGCAGTGACCTTAGCGGGGGTGAAAATGAGCAGTTCTTC
TRBJ1-6 TRBV7-9 TRBD1 . CASRATGKNSPLHF TGTGCCAGCAGGGCGACAGGGAAAAATTCACCCCTCCACTTT
TRBJ1-3 TRBV5-1 . once CASSLGLSGNTIYF TGCGCCAGCAGCCTGGGACTCTCTGGAAACACCATATATTTT
TRBJ1-4 TRBV2 . . CASKRLATEKLFF TGTGCCAGCAAACGACTGGCTACTGAAAAACTGTTTTTT
TRBJ2-1 TRBV7-8 . . CASSLVRGGAFGEQFF TGTGCCAGCAGCTTAGTGAGGGGGGGGGCCTTTGGTGAGCAGTTCTTC
TRBJ1-2 TRBV10-1 . . CASRRHRLFYGYTF TGCGCCAGCAGAAGACACCGCCTCTTCTATGGCTACACCTTC
TRBJ1-5 TRBV10-1 . once CASLLGTLSNQPQHF TGCGCCAGCCTCCTCGGGACTCTTAGCAATCAGCCCCAGCATTTT
TRBJ2-6 TRBV6-5 . few CASRSTSGANVLTF TGTGCCAGTAGAAGTACCTCTGGGGCCAACGTCCTGACTTTC
TRBJ2-1 TRBV9 . . CASSVFGGGSYNEQFF TGTGCCAGCAGCGTATTTGGGGGCGGTTCCTACAATGAGCAGTTCTTC
TRBJ2-3 TRBV6-5 TRBD2 . CASRLAGLTDTQYF TGTGCCAGCAGACTAGCGGGCCTCACAGATACGCAGTATTTT
TRBJ2-1 TRBV6-1 TRBD1 . CASKTGGTSYNEQFF TGTGCCAGCAAGACAGGGGGCACCTCCTACAATGAGCAGTTCTTC
TRBJ1-4 TRBV11-2 . . CASTFSSRDNEKLFF TGTGCCAGCACCTTCAGTTCCAGGGATAATGAAAAACTGTTTTTT
TRBJ2-5 TRBV4-1 TRBD2 . CASSQQGRGAQETQYF TGCGCCAGCAGCCAACAGGGGCGGGGGGCCCAAGAGACCCAGTACTTC
TRBJ1-4 TRBV5-6 . . CASSLEANEKLFF TGTGCCAGCAGCCTAGAGGCTAATGAAAAACTGTTTTTT
TRBJ1-1 TRBV18 . . CASSPSRTKNTEAFF TGTGCCAGCTCACCTTCCCGGACAAAGAACACTGAAGCTTTCTTT
TRBJ1-2 TRBV27 . . CASSSQTGYYGYTF TGTGCCAGCAGTTCACAGACAGGTTACTATGGCTACACCTTC
TRBJ1-2 TRBV2 . few CASSDAGRLSYGYTF TGTGCCAGCAGTGATGCGGGCCGCCTTTCCTATGGCTACACCTTC
TRBJ2-1 TRBV6-1 TRBD1 once CASPARTGGRNEQFF TGTGCCAGCCCGGCTAGGACAGGGGGCAGAAACGAGCAGTTCTTC
TRBJ2-7 TRBV5-1 TRBD1 . CASSTRTGGCEQYF TGCGCCAGCAGCACCCGGACAGGGGGCTGCGAGCAGTACTTC
TRBJ1-2 TRBV2 . . CASSRSRGNYGYTF TGTGCCAGCAGTCGTTCTAGGGGTAACTATGGCTACACCTTC
TRBJ1-3 TRBV29-1 . once CSAAGIRSGNTIYF TGCAGCGCGGCCGGGATTCGCTCTGGAAACACCATATATTTT
TRBJ2-6 TRBV5-4 . . CASSSHSSSGANVLTF TGTGCCAGCAGCTCTCACAGCAGCTCTGGGGCCAACGTCCTGACTTTC
TRBJ2-3 TRBV5-4 . . CASSDGTATDTQYF TGTGCCAGCAGCGACGGGACTGCGACAGATACGCAGTATTTT
TRBJ1-4 TRBV14 . once CASSQGTPGFNEKLFF TGTGCCAGCAGCCAAGGAACTCCAGGGTTTAATGAAAAACTGTTTTTT
TRBJ2-3 TRBV7-9 TRBD2 few CASSPMGGSTDTQYF TGTGCCAGCAGCCCGATGGGAGGGTCCACAGATACGCAGTATTTT
TRBJ2-7 TRBV27 . . CASSPDPWLAAGEQYF TGTGCCAGCAGTCCCGATCCTTGGCTAGCCGCCGGGGAGCAGTACTTC
TRBJ2-1 TRBV4-1 . few CASSQSRVNEQFF TGCGCCAGCAGCCAATCCCGGGTCAATGAGCAGTTCTTC
TRBJ2-7 TRBV7-9 TRBD2 . CASSQEGLAGPYEQYF TGTGCCAGCAGCCAAGAGGGTCTAGCGGGGCCCTACGAGCAGTACTTC
TRBJ2-5 TRBV5-1 TRBD1 . CASSLARDRGETQYF TGCGCCAGCAGCTTGGCCCGGGACAGAGGAGAGACCCAGTACTTC
TRBJ2-7 TRBV5-1 . . CASSLGAGGRNEQYF TGCGCCAGCAGCTTGGGGGCAGGGGGGAGAAACGAGCAGTACTTC
TRBJ1-2 TRBV6-1 TRBD1 . CASNGDSNYGYTF TGTGCCAGCAACGGGGACAGTAACTATGGCTACACCTTC
TRBJ2-2 TRBV7-8 TRBD1 few CASSSPRDRGYGELFF TGTGCCAGCAGCTCGCCCCGGGACAGGGGTTACGGGGAGCTGTTTTTT
TRBJ1-1 TRBV5-1 TRBD1 . CASSSQGAFTEAFF TGCGCCAGCAGCTCGCAGGGGGCGTTCACTGAAGCTTTCTTT
TRBJ2-3 TRBV7-3 TRBD2 . CASSNGGDTQYF TGTGCCAGCAGCAACGGGGGGGATACGCAGTATTTT